The sequence of this T cell receptor (beta chain) was determined in a study of T-cell reconstitution after alpha-beta-depleted transplantation in children. Regarding the study as a whole: Several hundred expanded graft clones reportedly supplied alpha-beta T cells about two months after transplant.

Preparation of the TCRbeta library used unique molecular identifiers. TCRdb independently ran MiXCR on the PCR reads; one entry per CDR3 protein. The table has hundreds of thousands of distinct CDR3 sequences, under 15% seen once. This clonotype was counted ten times or more. Its cognate antigen is unknown. V was pared by 1 base and J by 7 bases, with 10 bases between. This CDR3 spans 14 amino acids. Germline V gives CDR1 SEHNR, CDR2 FQNEAQ (reference sequence). The TCR comes from a girl aged 2-9 years with congenital amegakaryocytic thrombocytopenia, due to receive a stem cell transplant. Sample: PBMCs, taken before TCRalphabeta/CD19-depleted stem cell transplant. This chain joins TRBV7-9 and TRBJ1-4; no definite D call. CDR3 coding DNA: TGTGCCAGCAGCTTAGTGCTGGGCGGTGAAAAACTGTTTTTT. This codes for CASSLVLGGEKLFF.